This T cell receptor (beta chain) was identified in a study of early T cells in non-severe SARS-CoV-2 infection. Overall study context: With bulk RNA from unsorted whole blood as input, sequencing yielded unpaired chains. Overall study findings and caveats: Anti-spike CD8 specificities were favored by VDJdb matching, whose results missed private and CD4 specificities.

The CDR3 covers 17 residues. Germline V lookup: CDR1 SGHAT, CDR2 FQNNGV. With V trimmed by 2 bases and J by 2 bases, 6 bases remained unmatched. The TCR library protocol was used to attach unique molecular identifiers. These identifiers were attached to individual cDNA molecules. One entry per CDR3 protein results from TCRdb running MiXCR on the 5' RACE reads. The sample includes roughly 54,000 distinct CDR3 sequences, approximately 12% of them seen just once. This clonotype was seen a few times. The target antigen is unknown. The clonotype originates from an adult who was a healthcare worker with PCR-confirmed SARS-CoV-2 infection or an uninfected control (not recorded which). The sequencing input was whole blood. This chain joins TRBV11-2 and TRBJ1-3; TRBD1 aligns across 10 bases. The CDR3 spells CASSLTRQGAPGNTIYF. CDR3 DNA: TGTGCCAGCAGCTTAACGAGACAGGGGGCGCCTGGAAACACCATATATTTT.